This is a list of T cell receptor beta chains from one sample in a study of T-cell memory formation after mild COVID-19. TCRdb re-called the 5' RACE reads with MiXCR, one entry per CDR3 protein. The sample lists 95,000 to 110,000 distinct CDR3 sequences; under 15% were seen once. Sequencing was carried out using PBMCs or a T cell subset sorted from them (not recorded which). The receptors come from a man aged 18 to 29 who had mild COVID-19 (a few samples of this study predate the infection). Cell type and time point are not known. Each CDR3 is given with its conserved first and last residue. The order of the fields is clone size, J gene, V gene, D gene, CDR3 length, CDR3 DNA, CDR3 protein. D genes are given only for firm matches. Where a row states a size, it is once, few, many or the class of an expanded clone; other rows omit it.

many,TRBJ2-1,TRBV27,NA,15,TGTGCCAGCAGTTCTTACAATGACCCTTACAATGAGCAGTTCTTC,CASSSYNDPYNEQFF
many,TRBJ2-7,TRBV4-3,TRBD2,17,TGCGCCAGCAGCCAGAACCCACCTAGCGGGAGCTCCTACGAGCAGTACTTC,CASSQNPPSGSSYEQYF
NA,TRBJ2-1,TRBV12-3/TRBV12-4,NA,13,TGTGCCAGCAGCCGGGGACTGCACAATGAGCAGTTCTTC,CASSRGLHNEQFF
NA,TRBJ2-7,TRBV7-6,TRBD2,17,TGTGCCAGCAGCTTAAAGGCGTCGGCCCGGGGGGTCTACGAGCAGTACTTC,CASSLKASARGVYEQYF
NA,TRBJ2-1,TRBV11-2,NA,16,TGTGCCAGCAGCCACGAGGGGGCGGGGGAGAACAATGAGCAGTTCTTC,CASSHEGAGENNEQFF
few,TRBJ2-3,TRBV9,TRBD2,18,TGTGCCAGCAGCGCAACTAGCGGGGGGCCCCGCCGCACAGATACGCAGTATTTT,CASSATSGGPRRTDTQYF
NA,TRBJ1-1,TRBV6-2/TRBV6-3,NA,13,TGTGCCAGCCACGGCCTTTGGAACACTGAAGCTTTCTTT,CASHGLWNTEAFF
few,TRBJ2-1,TRBV4-3,NA,13,TGCGCCAGCAGCCACGCCCAGAGCAATGAGCAGTTCTTC,CASSHAQSNEQFF
many,TRBJ1-1,TRBV7-9,NA,13,TGTGCCAGCAGCCCACTCGTGAACACTGAAGCTTTCTTT,CASSPLVNTEAFF
NA,TRBJ2-1,TRBV12-3/TRBV12-4,NA,14,TGTGCCAGCACCGCCGACGACTTCTACAATGAGCAGTTCTTC,CASTADDFYNEQFF
once,TRBJ2-3,TRBV2,TRBD1,14,TGTGCCAGCAGCCACAGGGGGCGCAAAGATACGCAGTATTTT,CASSHRGRKDTQYF
few,TRBJ2-3,TRBV11-2,NA,13,TGTGCCAGCACAGAGGGTCCAACAGATACGCAGTATTTT,CASTEGPTDTQYF
many,TRBJ2-2,TRBV6-5,NA,15,TGTGCCAGCAGTTACCGTCCCGGGGCGGGCGGGGAGCTGTTTTTT,CASSYRPGAGGELFF
NA,TRBJ2-1,TRBV7-9,NA,12,TGTGCCAGCAGCTGGGGTCACAATGAGCAGTTCTTC,CASSWGHNEQFF
few,TRBJ1-5,TRBV2,TRBD1,14,TGTGCCAGCAGTCGAGGACAGGGGTATCAGCCCCAGCATTTT,CASSRGQGYQPQHF
NA,TRBJ1-3,TRBV5-6,NA,15,TGTGCCAGCAGCTTTGGGCAGGGGCCTGGAAACACCATATATTTT,CASSFGQGPGNTIYF
NA,TRBJ2-1,TRBV19,TRBD2,15,TGTGCCAGTAGCCCAACGCGCGGGGGGTTTTATGAGCAGTTCTTC,CASSPTRGGFYEQFF
many,TRBJ2-3,TRBV4-3,TRBD2,16,TGCGCCAGCAGCCAAGAATCTGGCGGGGGAACAGATACGCAGTATTTT,CASSQESGGGTDTQYF
many,TRBJ1-1,TRBV12-3/TRBV12-4,NA,12,TGTGCCAGCAGCCCGGGCCCGGCTGAAGCTTTCTTT,CASSPGPAEAFF
NA,TRBJ2-7,TRBV27,NA,14,TGTGCCAGCAGTGACCGGGCCCTCTCCTACGAGCAGTACTTC,CASSDRALSYEQYF
many,TRBJ2-3,TRBV9,TRBD1,16,TGTGCCAGCAGCGTACCGAGGACAGGGGGAACAGATACGCAGTATTTT,CASSVPRTGGTDTQYF
few,TRBJ2-5,TRBV6-5,TRBD2,16,TGTGCCAGCAGTTACACATGGGGGGGGTCCGCAGAGACCCAGTACTTC,CASSYTWGGSAETQYF
many,TRBJ2-1,TRBV6-6,TRBD1,15,TGTGCCAGCATCCCAGGGGCAGGGGGCTCATGGGAGCAGTTCTTC,CASIPGAGGSWEQFF
NA,TRBJ2-1,TRBV11-3,NA,17,TGTGCCAGCAGCCCGCCAAGGACAGGGAGGGATTACAATGAGCAGTTCTTC,CASSPPRTGRDYNEQFF
few,TRBJ2-1,TRBV24-1,NA,15,TGTGCCACCAGTAACGAGGGGCTCTTATACAATGAGCAGTTCTTC,CATSNEGLLYNEQFF
few,TRBJ1-2,TRBV7-9,NA,13,TGTGCCAGCAGCTTCAGGAATTCCTATGGCTACACCTTC,CASSFRNSYGYTF
few,TRBJ2-2,TRBV5-1,NA,16,TGCGCCAGCAGCTTCAGGGGGCTAGCGGGGCCCGGGGAGCTGTTTTTT,CASSFRGLAGPGELFF
many,TRBJ2-5,TRBV18,NA,18,TGTGCCAGCTCACAACTCAATCTTCGACAGAACCCCAGAGAGACCCAGTACTTC,CASSQLNLRQNPRETQYF
NA,TRBJ2-5,TRBV5-5,NA,17,TGTGCCAGCAGCTTGGTTGGGGACTCCCCCCGTTCCCGGACCCAGTACTTC,CASSLVGDSPRSRTQYF
few,TRBJ2-7,TRBV29-1,NA,13,TGCAGCGTTGAAAAGGGGACCCCCTACGAGCAGTACTTC,CSVEKGTPYEQYF
NA,TRBJ2-5,TRBV4-3,TRBD1,17,TGCGCCAGCAGCCAAGAGGGGGACAGGGAGGGTCAAGAGACCCAGTACTTC,CASSQEGDREGQETQYF
NA,TRBJ1-1,TRBV7-9,NA,14,TGTGCCAGCAGCTTACTTGGGGTGAACACTGAAGCTTTCTTT,CASSLLGVNTEAFF
few,TRBJ2-3,TRBV10-3,NA,14,TGTGCCATCAGTGAGGGTAGGGGACTAGATACGCAGTATTTT,CAISEGRGLDTQYF
many,TRBJ2-1,TRBV6-2/TRBV6-3,TRBD2,18,TGTGCCAGCAGTTACTCTGCTAGCGGGGGGAGGAGGAACAATGAGCAGTTCTTC,CASSYSASGGRRNNEQFF
few,TRBJ2-3,TRBV7-2,NA,15,TGTGCCAGCAGCTTAGAAACCGCCCGCACAGATACGCAGTATTTT,CASSLETARTDTQYF
NA,TRBJ1-1,TRBV27,TRBD1,14,TGTGCCAGCAGCCGGACCCACAGGGGCGCTGAAGCTTTCTTT,CASSRTHRGAEAFF
few,TRBJ2-5,TRBV7-9,NA,15,TGTGCCAGCAGCCGAAACCACGGGGTTCAAGAGACCCAGTACTTC,CASSRNHGVQETQYF
few,TRBJ2-7,TRBV30,NA,18,TGTGCCTGGAGTGCAACCCCAAGAACAGGGAGGGAGTACTACGAGCAGTACTTC,CAWSATPRTGREYYEQYF
NA,TRBJ2-5,TRBV29-1,NA,15,TGCAGCGTTGAAGATCTGTCAGGTCCCCAAGAGACCCAGTACTTC,CSVEDLSGPQETQYF
NA,TRBJ1-1,TRBV10-3,TRBD1,14,TGTGCCATCAGCGAGGGGGCGCCGGTCACTGAAGCTTTCTTT,CAISEGAPVTEAFF
NA,TRBJ2-7,TRBV4-3,NA,14,TGCGCCAGCAGCCAAGAAGGCTTCGGCTACGAGCAGTACTTC,CASSQEGFGYEQYF
NA,TRBJ2-7,TRBV5-4,NA,15,TGTGCCAGCAGCTTGGTTCCACATAGCTCCTACGAGCAGTACTTC,CASSLVPHSSYEQYF
many,TRBJ1-1,TRBV4-3,NA,14,TGCGCCAGCAGCCAAGTGAGAGGGAGCGCTGAAGCTTTCTTT,CASSQVRGSAEAFF
many,TRBJ2-5,TRBV11-2,NA,11,TGTGCCAGCAGCTTAGAAGAGACCCAGTACTTC,CASSLEETQYF
NA,TRBJ2-2,TRBV7-9,NA,14,TGTGCCAGCAGCCATAGGCTAGCCGCCGGGGAGCTGTTTTTT,CASSHRLAAGELFF
few,TRBJ2-3,TRBV20-1,TRBD2,14,TGCAGTGCTAGTCGGGAGGTTGTATCAGATACGCAGTATTTT,CSASREVVSDTQYF